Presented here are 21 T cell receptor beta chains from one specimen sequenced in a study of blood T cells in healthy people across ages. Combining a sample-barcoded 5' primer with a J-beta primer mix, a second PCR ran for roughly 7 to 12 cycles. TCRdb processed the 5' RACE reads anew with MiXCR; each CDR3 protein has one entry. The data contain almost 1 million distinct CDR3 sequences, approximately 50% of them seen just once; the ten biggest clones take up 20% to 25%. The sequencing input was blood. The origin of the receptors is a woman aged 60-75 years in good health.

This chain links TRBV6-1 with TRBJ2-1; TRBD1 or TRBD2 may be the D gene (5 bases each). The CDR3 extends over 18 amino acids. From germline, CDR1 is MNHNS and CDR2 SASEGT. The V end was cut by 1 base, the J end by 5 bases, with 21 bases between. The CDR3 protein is CASSEESPGTLGNNEQFF. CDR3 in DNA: TGTGCCAGCAGTGAAGAGTCCCCCGGGACCTTAGGTAACAATGAGCAGTTCTTC.

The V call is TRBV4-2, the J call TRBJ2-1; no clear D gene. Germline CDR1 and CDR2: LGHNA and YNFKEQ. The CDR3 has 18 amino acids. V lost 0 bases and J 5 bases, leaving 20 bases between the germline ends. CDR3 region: CASSQEIAQILQNNEQFF. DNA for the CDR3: TGTGCCAGCAGCCAAGAAATCGCACAGATCTTACAAAACAATGAGCAGTTCTTC.

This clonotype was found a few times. CDR3 amino acids: CASNTGQGSYEQYF. CDR3 DNA sequence: TGCGCCAGCAATACCGGACAGGGCTCCTACGAGCAGTACTTC. The chain carries TRBV5-1 and TRBJ2-7; TRBD1 matches 8 bases. CDR3 length: 14 amino acids. The junction had 5 bases not matched to a gene; V was cut back by 6 bases and J by 0 bases. Germline V CDR1 and CDR2: SGHRS, YFSETQ.

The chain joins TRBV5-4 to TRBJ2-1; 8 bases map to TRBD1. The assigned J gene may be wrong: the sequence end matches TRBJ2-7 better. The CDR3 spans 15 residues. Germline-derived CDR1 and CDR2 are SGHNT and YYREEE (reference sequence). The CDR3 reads CASSSGTGSYNEQYF. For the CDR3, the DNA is TGTGCCAGCAGCTCTGGGACAGGCTCTTACAATGAGCAGTACTTC.

DNA of the CDR3: TGCAGCGTCGCCCCTCAGGGGAGCGGAAACACCATATATTTT. Translated: CSVAPQGSGNTIYF. V gene TRBV29-1 combines with J gene TRBJ1-3, with D possibly TRBD1 on 6 matching bases. The CDR3 length is 14 residues. Germline lookup yields CDR1 SQVTM and CDR2 ANQGSEA. Trimming shortened V by 6 bases and J by 4 bases, and 16 bases separated the two germline ends. The full variable domain, with the rest looked up from reference TRBV29-1 and TRBJ1-3, is SAVISQKPSRDICQRGTSLTIQCQVDSQVTMMFWYRQQPGQSLTLIATANQGSEATYESGFVIDKFPISRPNLTFSTLTVSNMSPEDSSIYLCSVAPQGSGNTIYFGEGSWLTVV.

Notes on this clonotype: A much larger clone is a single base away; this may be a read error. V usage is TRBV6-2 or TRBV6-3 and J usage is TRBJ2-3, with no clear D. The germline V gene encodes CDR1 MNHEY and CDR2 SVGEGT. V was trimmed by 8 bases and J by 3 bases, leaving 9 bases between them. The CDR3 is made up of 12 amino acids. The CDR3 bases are TGTGCCAGCGCGGTTCTTACAGATACGCAGTATTTT. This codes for CASAVLTDTQYF.

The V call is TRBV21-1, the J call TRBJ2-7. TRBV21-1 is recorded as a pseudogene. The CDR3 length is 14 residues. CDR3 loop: CASTPRRGCYEQYF. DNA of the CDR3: TGTGCCAGCACCCCTCGGAGGGGGTGCTACGAGCAGTACTTC.

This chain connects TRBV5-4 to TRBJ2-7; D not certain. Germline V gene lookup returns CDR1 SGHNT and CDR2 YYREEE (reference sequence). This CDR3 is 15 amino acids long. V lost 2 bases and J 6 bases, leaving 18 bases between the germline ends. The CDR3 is CASSLGGWNPSEQYF. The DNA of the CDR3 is TGTGCCAGCAGCTTAGGCGGCTGGAATCCATCCGAGCAGTACTTC.

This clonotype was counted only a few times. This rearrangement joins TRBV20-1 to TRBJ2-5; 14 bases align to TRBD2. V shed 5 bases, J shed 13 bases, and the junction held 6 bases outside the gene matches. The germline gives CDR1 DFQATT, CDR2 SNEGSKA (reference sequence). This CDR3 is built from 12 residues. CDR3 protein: CSASGTSGSPYF. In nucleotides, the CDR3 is TGCAGTGCTTCCGGGACTAGCGGGAGCCCGTACTTC.

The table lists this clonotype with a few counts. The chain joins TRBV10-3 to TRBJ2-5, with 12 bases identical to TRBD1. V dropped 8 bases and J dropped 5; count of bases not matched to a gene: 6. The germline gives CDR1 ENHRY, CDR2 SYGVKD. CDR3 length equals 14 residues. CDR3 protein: CAIGTGGLGETQYF. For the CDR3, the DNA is TGTGCCATCGGGACAGGGGGCCTCGGGGAGACCCAGTACTTC.

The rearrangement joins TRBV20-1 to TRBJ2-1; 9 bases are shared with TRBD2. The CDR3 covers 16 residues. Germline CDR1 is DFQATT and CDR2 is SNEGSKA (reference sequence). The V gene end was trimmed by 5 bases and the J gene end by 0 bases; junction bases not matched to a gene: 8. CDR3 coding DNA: TGCAGTGCTCGTACAGCGGGAGGAACCTCCTACAATGAGCAGTTCTTC. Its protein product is CSARTAGGTSYNEQFF.

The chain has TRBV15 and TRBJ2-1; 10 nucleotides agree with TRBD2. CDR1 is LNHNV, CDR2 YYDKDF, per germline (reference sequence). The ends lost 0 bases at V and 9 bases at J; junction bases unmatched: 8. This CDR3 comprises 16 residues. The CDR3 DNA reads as TGTGCCACCAGCAGAGATAAGGCTAGCGGGAGAGTTGAGCAGTTCTTC. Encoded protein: CATSRDKASGRVEQFF.

CDR3 in amino acids: CSVAGGTYNEQFF. CDR3 nucleotides: TGCAGCGTTGCAGGGGGCACCTACAATGAGCAGTTCTTC. The rearrangement links TRBV29-1 to TRBJ2-1; 8 nucleotides match TRBD1. The CDR3 extends over 13 amino acids. Germline CDR1 is SQVTM and CDR2 is ANQGSEA. V lost 4 bases and J lost 2; bases outside the gene matches: 1.

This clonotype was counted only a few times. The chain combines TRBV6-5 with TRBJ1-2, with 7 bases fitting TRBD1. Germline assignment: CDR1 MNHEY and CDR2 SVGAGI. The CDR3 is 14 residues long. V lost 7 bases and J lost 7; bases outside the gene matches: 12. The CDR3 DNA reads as TGTGCCAGCACCGCTTCTTGGCAGGGGGTTGGCTACACCTTC. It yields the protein CASTASWQGVGYTF.

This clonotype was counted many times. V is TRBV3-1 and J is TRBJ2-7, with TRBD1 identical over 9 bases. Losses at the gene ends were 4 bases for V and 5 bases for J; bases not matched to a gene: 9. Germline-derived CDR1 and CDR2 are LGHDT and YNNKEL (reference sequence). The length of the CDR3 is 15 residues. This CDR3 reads CASSRFGTGLNEQYF. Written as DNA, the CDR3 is TGTGCCAGCAGCCGGTTCGGGACAGGGCTAAACGAGCAGTACTTC.

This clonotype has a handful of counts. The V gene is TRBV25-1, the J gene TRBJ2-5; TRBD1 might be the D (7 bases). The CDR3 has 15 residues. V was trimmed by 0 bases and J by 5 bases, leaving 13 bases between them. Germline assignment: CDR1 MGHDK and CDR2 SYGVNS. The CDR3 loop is CASSEYEGAGETQYF. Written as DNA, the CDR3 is TGTGCCAGCAGTGAATATGAGGGGGCGGGGGAGACCCAGTACTTC.

The CDR3: CASSLSGTRVNNEQFF. CDR3 DNA sequence: TGTGCCAGCAGTTTATCGGGGACAAGGGTAAACAATGAGCAGTTCTTC. The chain employs TRBV28 and TRBJ2-1; perhaps TRBD1 as D (6 bases). Trimming removed 1 base at V and 5 bases at J, with 15 bases between. The CDR3 loop spans 16 amino acids. Germline V gene sequence: CDR1 MDHEN, CDR2 SYDVKM.

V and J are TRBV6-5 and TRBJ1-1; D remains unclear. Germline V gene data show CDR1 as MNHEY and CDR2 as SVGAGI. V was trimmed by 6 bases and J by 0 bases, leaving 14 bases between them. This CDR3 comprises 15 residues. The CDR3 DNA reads TGTGCCAGCAGCCCCCGGGCGGTCATGAACACTGAAGCTTTCTTT. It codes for CASSPRAVMNTEAFF.

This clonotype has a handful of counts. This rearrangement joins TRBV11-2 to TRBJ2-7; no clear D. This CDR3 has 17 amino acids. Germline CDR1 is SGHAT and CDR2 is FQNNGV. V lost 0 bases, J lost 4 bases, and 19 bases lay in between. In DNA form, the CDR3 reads TGTGCCAGCAGCTTAGATACGTGGCCTTACAACCCTTACGAGCAGTACTTC. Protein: CASSLDTWPYNPYEQYF.

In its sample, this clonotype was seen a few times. DNA for the CDR3: TGTGCCAGCAGTCGGCGCAGGGGGACTGAGGATGGGGCCAACGTCCTGACTTTC. Translated: CASSRRRGTEDGANVLTF. This sequence joins TRBV12-3 or TRBV12-4 and TRBJ2-6, with TRBD1 as a possible D gene (7 bases). The CDR3 runs to 18 residues. Trimming shortened V by 5 bases and J by 3 bases, and 20 bases separated the two germline ends.

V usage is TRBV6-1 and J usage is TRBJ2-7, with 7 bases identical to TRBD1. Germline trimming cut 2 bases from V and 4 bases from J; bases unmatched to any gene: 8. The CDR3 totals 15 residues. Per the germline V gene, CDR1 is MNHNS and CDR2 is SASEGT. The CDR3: CASSESAGGSYEQYF. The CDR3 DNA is TGTGCCAGCAGTGAATCGGCAGGGGGATCTTACGAGCAGTACTTC.